The 7 T cell receptor beta chains given below trace back to one sample, sequenced in a study of T cell responses to AZD1222 COVID-19 vaccine. Clones were sequenced by immunoSEQ multiplex PCR, and TCRdb holds only the in-frame ones, with some missing. The table has some 110,000 clones, about 88% seen once; the top ten hold more than 40%. The material was peripheral blood, obtained 28 days after the second AZD1222 dose. The receptors come from an adult who received the AZD1222 COVID-19 vaccine.

There are a few counts of this clone. The chain employs TRBV3-1 (or the pseudogene TRBV3-2) and TRBJ1-5, with 8 positions matching TRBD1. The J segment lost 7 bases and the V segment lost 8 bases, leaving 7 bases of the junction unmatched. The germline V gene encodes CDR1 LGHDT and CDR2 YNNKEL (reference sequence). The CDR3 extends over 13 amino acids. The CDR3 nucleotides read TGTGCCAGCGCACAGGGGGGCGGCCAGCCCCAGCATTTT. Its translation is CASAQGGGQPQHF.

This clone was found once. This chain links TRBV6-5 with TRBJ2-7; 9 nucleotides agree with TRBD1. This CDR3 is built from 14 residues. Germline CDR1 reads MNHEY; CDR2 reads SVGAGI. The ends lost 5 bases at V and 4 bases at J; junction bases unmatched: 6. The CDR3 DNA follows: TGTGCCAGCAGTCAGGGACAGGGTGGTTACGAGCAGTACTTC. It translates to CASSQGQGGYEQYF.

V usage is TRBV21-1 and J usage is TRBJ2-7; the DNA was not used to check the table's D call, TRBD2. TRBV21-1 is deemed a pseudogene. CDR3 length equals 13 residues. CDR3 protein: CASSKAAEGEQYF. The DNA for the CDR3 is TGTGCCAGCAGCAAAGCCGCGGAAGGCGAGCAGTACTTC.

The chain uses TRBV14 and TRBJ2-1; TRBD2 matches 10 bases. The CDR3 covers 15 residues. V shed 5 bases and J 8 bases; nucleotides not matched to a gene: 9. Germline-derived CDR1 and CDR2 are SGHDN and FVKESK. The CDR3 protein is CASSYSSGSGYEQFF. The CDR3 bases are TGTGCCAGCAGCTACTCTAGCGGGAGTGGGTATGAGCAGTTCTTC.

This chain connects TRBV9 to TRBJ2-7, with D possibly TRBD2 on 5 matching bases. The germline gives CDR1 SGDLS, CDR2 YYNGEE. The V gene lost 0 bases and the J gene lost 0 bases, with 10 bases spanning the gap. The CDR3 consists of 15 residues. Here the CDR3 DNA reads TGTGCCAGCAGCGTAGTTGACGGGAACTCCTACGAGCAGTACTTC. Residues: CASSVVDGNSYEQYF.

The table lists this clone with a count of one. The genes are TRBV3-1 (or the pseudogene TRBV3-2) and TRBJ2-5; 10 bases are a match to TRBD2. CDR3 length equals 18 residues. In germline, CDR1 is LGHDT, CDR2 YNNKEL (reference sequence). Losses at the gene ends were 0 bases for V and 4 bases for J; bases not matched to a gene: 11. The CDR3 sequence is CASSQELFFSGRGETQYF. The CDR3 coding sequence is TGTGCCAGCAGCCAAGAGTTATTTTTCAGCGGGAGGGGAGAGACCCAGTACTTC.

This clone showed up just once. CDR3 nucleotide sequence: TGTGCCAGCAGCCCCGGACAGGGTTACAATGAGCAGTTCTTC. This codes for CASSPGQGYNEQFF. The chain is built from TRBV9 and TRBJ2-1, with 8 bases fitting TRBD1. Germline V gene data show CDR1 as SGDLS and CDR2 as YYNGEE. The CDR3 has 14 amino acids. V lost 4 bases and J lost 4; bases outside the gene matches: 4.